These 8 T cell receptor beta chains were all obtained from the same sample, sequenced in a study of T cell changes during pregnancy in multiple sclerosis. Method: immunoSEQ multiplex PCR; TCRdb's copy keeps in-frame clones and lacks some. Among about 130,000 clones listed, 95% to 98% were seen once. The source was peripheral blood, collected after pregnancy. The receptors come from a female donor with multiple sclerosis, enrolled in a pregnancy study.

The rearrangement links TRBV7-2 to TRBJ2-2; D is ambiguous. The CDR3 has 16 residues. Germline CDR1 is SGHTA and CDR2 is FQGNSA. The V gene lost 5 bases and the J gene lost 0 bases, with 13 bases spanning the gap. The CDR3 protein is CASSRHDISNTGELFF. CDR3 DNA sequence: TGTGCCAGCAGCAGACACGACATCTCGAACACCGGGGAGCTGTTTTTT.

The CDR3 bases are TGCAGCGTTGAGGGAGGGGGACAGGGATTTCACAATGAGCAGTTCTTC. Its protein is CSVEGGGQGFHNEQFF. The gene calls are TRBV29-1 and TRBJ2-1, with TRBD1 matching 9 bases. The CDR3 length is 16 residues. The V gene end was trimmed by 3 bases and the J gene end by 5 bases; junction bases not matched to a gene: 11. CDR1 is SQVTM, CDR2 ANQGSEA, per germline.

J is TRBJ1-3 and V is TRBV28; D not certain. The germline V and J ends were trimmed by 6 bases and 3 bases, with 12 bases remaining between them. The CDR3 spans 14 residues. Germline CDR1 reads MDHEN; CDR2 reads SYDVKM. For the CDR3, the DNA is TGTGCCAGCAGCCGCAGCGGTGGTGGAAACACCATATATTTT. Protein: CASSRSGGGNTIYF.

This chain joins TRBV5-6 and TRBJ2-4; maybe TRBD2 (7 bases). V lost 2 bases and J lost 1, with 13 bases in between. Per the germline V gene, CDR1 is SGHDT and CDR2 is YYEEEE. The CDR3 runs to 16 residues. CDR3 sequence: CASSLGGRGAKNIQYF. CDR3 bases: TGTGCCAGCAGCTTAGGGGGGCGGGGGGCCAAAAACATTCAGTACTTC.

This rearrangement joins TRBV19 to TRBJ1-2; D ambiguous. Trimming removed 7 bases from V and 2 bases from J, with 14 bases in between. CDR1 LNHDA and CDR2 SQIVND come from the germline V gene (reference sequence). There are 14 residues in the CDR3. The CDR3 spells CASTLGGRNYGYTF. The CDR3 nucleotides are TGTGCCAGTACCCTTGGCGGGAGAAACTATGGCTACACCTTC.

The chain has TRBV5-1 and TRBJ2-3, with D unresolved. Trimming cost V 2 bases and J 0 bases, with 10 bases left between them. The CDR3 loop spans 15 amino acids. CDR1 and CDR2 (germline): SGHRS, YFSETQ. The DNA for the CDR3 is TGCGCCAGCAGCTTCTTTCCGGGTAGCACAGATACGCAGTATTTT. It is translated as CASSFFPGSTDTQYF.

CDR3 region: CASNGGYGYTF. CDR3 sequence (DNA): TGTGCCAGCAACGGGGGGTATGGCTACACCTTC. The chain carries TRBV6-5 and TRBJ1-2, with D maybe TRBD1 (5 bases). Between the trimmed V and J ends, which lost 7 bases and 5 bases, there was a span of 8 bases. Germline V gives CDR1 MNHEY, CDR2 SVGAGI. This CDR3 spans 11 amino acids.

This sequence joins TRBV7-2 and TRBJ2-5, with 9 bases aligning to TRBD2. V gave up 5 bases and J gave up 5 bases; unmatched junction bases: 6. The CDR3 runs to 14 residues. CDR1 SGHTA and CDR2 FQGNSA come from the germline V gene. Here the CDR3 DNA reads TGTGCCAGCAGCCCGGGACTAGCATTGGAGACCCAGTACTTC. As protein: CASSPGLALETQYF.